The 21 T cell receptor beta chains listed next were all sequenced from one sample in a study of blood T cell repertoires in COVID-19. The assay was immunoSEQ multiplex PCR, and TCRdb's table has in-frame clones only and misses some. The table lists 200,000 to 250,000 clones, 80% of them singletons. The sample consisted of peripheral blood. The receptor set was obtained from a woman aged 70-85 years with acute or convalescent COVID-19.

This chain links TRBV10-1 with TRBJ1-1; D is perhaps TRBD1 (5 bases). The CDR3 length is 12 residues. Trimming took off 3 bases at V and 3 bases at J, with 5 bases between the two ends. Germline CDR1 reads WNHNN; CDR2 reads SYGVQD (reference sequence). The DNA of the CDR3 is TGCGCCAGCAGTGAAGGGGACACTGAAGCTTTCTTT. Translated: CASSEGDTEAFF.

The CDR3 bases are TGTGCCAGCAGCCTGAGGGCCGGGGGGGTCTATGGCTACACCTTC. Translated: CASSLRAGGVYGYTF. The gene calls are TRBV6-5 and TRBJ1-2; TRBD1 might be the D (5 bases). Germline V gives CDR1 MNHEY, CDR2 SVGAGI. The CDR3 contains 15 residues. Trimming shortened V by 6 bases and J by 4 bases, and 18 bases separated the two germline ends.

The rearrangement links TRBV19 to TRBJ1-1; 7 nucleotides agree with TRBD1. Germline V gives CDR1 LNHDA, CDR2 SQIVND (reference sequence). After removal of 5 bases from V and 3 bases from J, the junction contained 9 bases not matched to a gene. This CDR3 is built from 15 residues. DNA for the CDR3: TGTGCCAGTAGTGCTAACAGGGGAATAGACACTGAAGCTTTCTTT. Translation gives CASSANRGIDTEAFF.

The rearrangement links TRBV7-9 to TRBJ2-1; the match to TRBD2 covers 8 bases. CDR3 length equals 18 residues. Trimming at V came to 4 bases and at J to 13 bases, leaving 24 bases not matched to a gene. Germline V CDR1 and CDR2: SEHNR, FQNEAQ (reference sequence). The CDR3 DNA follows: TGTGCCAGCAGCTACCCGTCGGGGACGAGCGGGGGAGTTTTTGAACAGTTCTTC. Translated, it gives CASSYPSGTSGGVFEQFF.

The chain joins TRBV2 to TRBJ1-1; D uncertain. This CDR3 contains 14 residues. V was trimmed by 7 bases and J by 2 bases, leaving 14 bases between them. Germline CDR1 is SNHLY and CDR2 is FYNNEI. The CDR3: CASTPLVRNTEAFF. DNA of the CDR3: TGTGCCAGCACCCCTTTGGTGAGAAACACTGAAGCTTTCTTT.

V and J are TRBV3-1 (or the pseudogene TRBV3-2) and TRBJ2-4; no definite D call. Germline CDR1 is LGHDT and CDR2 is YNNKEL (reference sequence). The CDR3 runs to 17 residues. V lost 0 bases and J 3 bases, leaving 15 bases between the germline ends. The CDR3 DNA sequence: TGTGCCAGCAGCCAAGAAGCAGCGACTCCCTACAAAAACATTCAGTACTTC. The encoded protein is CASSQEAATPYKNIQYF.

This clone was recorded a few times. The chain combines TRBV4-2 with TRBJ2-3; possibly TRBD2 for D (5 bases). V lost 4 bases and J lost 0, with 11 bases in between. This CDR3 has 15 amino acids. CDR1 and CDR2 (germline): LGHNA, YNFKEQ. In nucleotides, the CDR3 is TGTGCCAGCAGCCCCGGACTGGCTAGCACAGATACGCAGTATTTT. This encodes CASSPGLASTDTQYF.

The chain has TRBV19 and TRBJ2-6; D possibly corresponds to TRBD2 (6 bases). Germline V lookup: CDR1 LNHDA, CDR2 SQIVND (reference sequence). This CDR3 spans 17 amino acids. V dropped 3 bases and J dropped 0 bases, with 12 bases sitting between them. DNA of the CDR3: TGTGCCAGTAGTATTTCGGCCGGGAGCTCTGGGGCCAACGTCCTGACTTTC. It is translated as CASSISAGSSGANVLTF.

The chain couples TRBV4-3 to TRBJ2-3, with 7 bases matching TRBD2. The CDR3 is 16 residues long. CDR1 is LGHNA and CDR2 is YSLEER in the germline V gene. The V segment lost 2 bases and the J segment 0 bases; nucleotides outside the gene matches: 5. This chain's CDR3 is CASSQQAGSSTDTQYF. CDR3 sequence (DNA): TGCGCCAGCAGCCAACAAGCGGGGTCAAGCACAGATACGCAGTATTTT.

This clone was detected only a few times. The CDR3: CASSGQEETQYF. Here the CDR3 DNA reads TGCGCCAGCAGTGGGCAAGAAGAGACCCAGTACTTC. This chain uses TRBV10-2 with TRBJ2-5; D gene unclear. This CDR3 is built from 12 residues. The germline V and J ends were trimmed by 4 bases and 3 bases, with 6 bases remaining between them. CDR1 WSHSY and CDR2 SAAADI come from the germline V gene.

A note on this clone: Germline is not matched at one junction end, which may reflect a read error. The chain joins TRBV5-1 to TRBJ2-2; D possibly corresponds to TRBD2 (5 bases). In germline, CDR1 is SGHRS, CDR2 YFSETQ. The CDR3 has 14 amino acids. The CDR3, as DNA: TGCGCCTGCAGGAGAGGGTTAGGGACCGGGGAGCTGTTTTTT. Its protein product is CACRRGLGTGELFF.

This rearrangement joins TRBV29-1 to TRBJ1-2; 8 bases agree with TRBD1. CDR1 is SQVTM, CDR2 ANQGSEA, per germline. With V trimmed by 2 bases and J by 5 bases, 16 bases remained unmatched. This CDR3 region has 17 residues. The CDR3 coding sequence is TGCAGCGTTGAACTATGGGACGGTGGGACAGGAGGGTATGGCTACACCTTC. Its protein product is CSVELWDGGTGGYGYTF.

V gene TRBV7-6 combines with J gene TRBJ2-4; TRBD1 is a possible D gene (8 bases). Germline V gene data show CDR1 as SGHVS and CDR2 as FNYEAQ. V was pared by 5 bases and J by 6 bases, with 14 bases between. CDR3 length equals 14 residues. In DNA, the CDR3 is TGTGCCAGCAGCGGACAGGGCGGGGGAAACATTCAGTACTTC. This codes for CASSGQGGGNIQYF.

CDR3: CASSPQTGVTEAFF. The CDR3 DNA reads TGTGCCAGCAGCCCCCAGACAGGGGTCACTGAAGCTTTCTTT. The chain couples TRBV11-2 to TRBJ1-1, with 8 bases aligning to TRBD1. Losses at the gene ends were 5 bases for V and 4 bases for J; bases not matched to a gene: 6. This CDR3 region has 14 residues. From germline, CDR1 is SGHAT and CDR2 FQNNGV.

The gene calls are TRBV4-1 and TRBJ2-5, with 9 bases that match TRBD2. With V trimmed by 0 bases and J by 5 bases, 4 bases remained unmatched. In germline, CDR1 is MGHRA, CDR2 YSYEKL. The CDR3 is 15 amino acids. The CDR3 DNA sequence: TGCGCCAGCAGCCAAGATTTCGGACTAGCGGAGACCCAGTACTTC. Translating it yields CASSQDFGLAETQYF.

CDR3 bases: TGCAGCGTTTACGGTGCGAGCTCCTACAATGAGCAGTTCTTC. It is translated as CSVYGASSYNEQFF. V is TRBV29-1 and J is TRBJ2-1; no firm D call. V lost 5 bases and J lost 0, with 11 bases in between. The CDR3 is 14 amino acids. CDR1 and CDR2 from the germline V gene are SQVTM and ANQGSEA.

The V call is TRBV2, the J call TRBJ2-5; 7 positions agree with TRBD1. V shed 6 bases, J shed 5 bases, and the junction held 9 bases outside the gene matches. Germline CDR1 SNHLY, CDR2 FYNNEI. This CDR3 has 14 amino acids. CDR3 sequence reads: CASSATGLGETQYF. The CDR3 nucleotides read TGTGCCAGCAGCGCGACAGGGCTTGGGGAGACCCAGTACTTC.

V gene TRBV5-5 combines with J gene TRBJ1-2; D remains unclear. V was cut by 1 base and J by 4 bases, with 11 bases left in between. CDR3 length: 14 residues. CDR1 is SGHKS and CDR2 is YYEKEE in the germline V gene (reference sequence). This CDR3 is CASSLTREGYGYTF. The CDR3 region has the DNA TGTGCCAGCAGCTTGACGAGGGAGGGCTATGGCTACACCTTC.

In DNA form, the CDR3 reads TGTGCCAGCAGTGAACAGGGGGTGGGCACTGAAGCTTTCTTT. This sequence encodes CASSEQGVGTEAFF. The genes are TRBV2 and TRBJ1-1, with 7 bases aligning to TRBD1. Germline lookup yields CDR1 SNHLY and CDR2 FYNNEI. J lost 4 bases, V lost 2 bases, and 4 bases had no gene match. CDR3 size: 14 residues.

In its sample, this clone was seen once. The V and J genes are TRBV24-1 and TRBJ2-5; 8 bases align to TRBD2. V gave up 5 bases and J gave up 5 bases; unmatched junction bases: 6. The CDR3 runs 14 residues. CDR1 and CDR2 from the germline V gene are KGHDR and SFDVKD. DNA of the CDR3: TGTGCCACCAGTGGTCGGGGGGGAGGGGAGACCCAGTACTTC. Amino acids: CATSGRGGGETQYF.

The chain links TRBV19 to TRBJ2-2, with TRBD2 matching 7 bases. Trimming at V came to 6 bases and at J to 4 bases, leaving 8 bases not matched to a gene. The CDR3 is 15 amino acids. CDR1 LNHDA and CDR2 SQIVND come from the germline V gene (reference sequence). The CDR3 region has the DNA TGTGCCAGTAGAAGGGGTAGCGGGTCCACCGGGGAGCTGTTTTTT. Its protein is CASRRGSGSTGELFF.